A single sample gave rise to the 9 T cell receptor beta chains below, sequenced in a study of T-cell reconstitution after alpha-beta-depleted transplantation in children. Unique molecular identifiers were incorporated when the TCRbeta library was constructed. TCRdb recomputed calls from the PCR reads with MiXCR, one row per CDR3 protein. The profile shows 450,000 to 600,000 distinct CDR3 sequences, under 12% of them singletons. The specimen comprised PBMCs, sampled before TCRalphabeta/CD19-depleted stem cell transplant. Receptor source: a child aged 2-15 years with inherited bone marrow failure, due to receive a stem cell transplant.

Details on this clonotype: A read error may explain this, as a much larger clone is one base away. This rearrangement joins TRBV4-3 to TRBJ1-4; 8 bases are a match to TRBD1. V lost 4 bases and J lost 9; bases outside the gene matches: 10. This CDR3 comprises 15 residues. CDR1 is LGHNA and CDR2 is YSLEER in the germline V gene. Here the CDR3 DNA reads TGCGCCAGCAGCCTTCTTTGGGACAGGAATCAAAAACTGTTTTTT. Protein product: CASSLLWDRNQKLFF.

This clonotype was found many times. The rearrangement uses TRBV6-1 and TRBJ2-3, with a possible D match to TRBD1 (6 bases). The CDR3 totals 15 residues. Germline V gene sequence: CDR1 MNHNS, CDR2 SASEGT. V was trimmed by 6 bases and J by 0 bases, leaving 13 bases between them. CDR3 amino acids: CASRLNRDSTDTQYF. CDR3 nucleotides: TGTGCCAGCAGACTAAACAGGGATAGCACAGATACGCAGTATTTT.

The table lists this clonotype with many counts. This chain joins TRBV7-6 and TRBJ1-5; no definite D call. Deletions cut 5 bases from V and 1 base from J, with 6 bases between. The germline gives CDR1 SGHVS, CDR2 FNYEAQ. The CDR3 covers 13 residues. This chain's CDR3 is CASSRGSNQPQHF. CDR3 coding DNA: TGTGCCAGCAGCCGCGGAAGCAATCAGCCCCAGCATTTT.

The chain joins TRBV27 to TRBJ2-7; D possibly corresponds to TRBD2 (6 bases). Germline loops: CDR1 MNHEY, CDR2 SMNVEV (reference sequence). V was cut by 7 bases and J by 4 bases, with 14 bases left in between. The CDR3 has 13 amino acids. This CDR3 is CASNSGSHYEQYF. The CDR3 DNA reads TGTGCCAGCAACAGCGGGTCTCATTACGAGCAGTACTTC.

This clonotype was observed many times. This chain joins TRBV4-3 and TRBJ2-7; D is unclear. The CDR3 length is 15 residues. CDR1 LGHNA and CDR2 YSLEER come from the germline V gene. Trimming removed 0 bases at V and 3 bases at J, with 12 bases between. The CDR3: CASSQEVGIGYEQYF. The CDR3 DNA reads as TGCGCCAGCAGCCAAGAGGTGGGGATCGGCTACGAGCAGTACTTC.

Many counts were recorded for this clonotype. The CDR3 here is CASSWRRYEQYF. The CDR3 nucleotides read TGTGCCAGCAGTTGGCGTAGGTACGAGCAGTACTTC. The rearrangement uses TRBV6-2 or TRBV6-3 and TRBJ2-7; D call uncertain. Germline V gene sequence: CDR1 MNHEY, CDR2 SVGEGT. The CDR3 loop spans 12 amino acids. Trimming pared 4 bases from V and 4 bases from J, leaving 8 bases between.

This clonotype was detected a few times. The V and J genes are TRBV5-5 and TRBJ2-1; 8 nucleotides agree with TRBD2. V lost 2 bases and J lost 6; bases outside the gene matches: 1. CDR1 and CDR2 from the germline V gene are SGHKS and YYEKEE (reference sequence). The CDR3 runs 13 residues. CDR3 coding DNA: TGTGCCAGCAGCTTACGGGAGGGCAATGAGCAGTTCTTC. Its protein is CASSLREGNEQFF. The full variable domain, with the rest looked up from reference TRBV5-5 and TRBJ2-1, is DAGVTQSPTHLIKTRGQQVTLRCSPISGHKSVSWYQQVLGQGPQFIFQYYEKEERGRGNFPDRFSARQFPNYSSELNVNALLLGDSALYLCASSLREGNEQFFGPGTRLTVL.

Only a few counts were recorded for this clonotype. The gene calls are TRBV30 and TRBJ2-7, with D possibly matching TRBD2 (6 bases). V lost 2 bases and J lost 2, with 10 bases in between. This CDR3 region has 13 residues. The germline CDR1 and CDR2 sequences are GTSNPN and SVGIG (reference sequence). CDR3 sequence reads: CAWSSGSAYEQYF. Written as DNA, the CDR3 is TGTGCCTGGAGTAGCGGGTCCGCCTACGAGCAGTACTTC.

This clonotype has a count of ten or more. The V call is TRBV4-2, the J call TRBJ2-7, with 8 bases that match TRBD2. V lost 0 bases to trimming and J lost 5 bases; unmatched junction nucleotides: 15. Germline V gives CDR1 LGHNA, CDR2 YNFKEQ. The CDR3 contains 18 residues. CDR3 in amino acids: CASSQDAVASGSRNEQYF. The CDR3, as DNA: TGTGCCAGCAGCCAAGATGCAGTAGCGAGCGGGAGTAGGAACGAGCAGTACTTC.